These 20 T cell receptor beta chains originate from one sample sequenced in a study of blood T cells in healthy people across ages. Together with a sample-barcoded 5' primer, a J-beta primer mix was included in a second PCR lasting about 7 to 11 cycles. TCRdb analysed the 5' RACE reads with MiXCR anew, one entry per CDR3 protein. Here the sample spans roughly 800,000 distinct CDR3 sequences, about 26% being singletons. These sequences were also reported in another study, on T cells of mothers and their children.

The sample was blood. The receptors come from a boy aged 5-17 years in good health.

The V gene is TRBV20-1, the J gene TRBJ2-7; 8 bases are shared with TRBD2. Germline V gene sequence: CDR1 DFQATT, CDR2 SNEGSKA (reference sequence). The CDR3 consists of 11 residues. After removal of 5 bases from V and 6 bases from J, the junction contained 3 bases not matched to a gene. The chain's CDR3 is CSAPGGAEQYF. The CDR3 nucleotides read TGCAGTGCTCCCGGGGGGGCCGAGCAGTACTTC.

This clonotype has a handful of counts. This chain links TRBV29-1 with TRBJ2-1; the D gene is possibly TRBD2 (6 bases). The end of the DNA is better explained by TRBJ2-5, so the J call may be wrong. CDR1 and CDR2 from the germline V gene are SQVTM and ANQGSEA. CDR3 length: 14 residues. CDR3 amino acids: CSVGVGGLEETQYF. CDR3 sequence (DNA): TGCAGCGTTGGGGTGGGGGGATTGGAAGAGACCCAGTACTTC.

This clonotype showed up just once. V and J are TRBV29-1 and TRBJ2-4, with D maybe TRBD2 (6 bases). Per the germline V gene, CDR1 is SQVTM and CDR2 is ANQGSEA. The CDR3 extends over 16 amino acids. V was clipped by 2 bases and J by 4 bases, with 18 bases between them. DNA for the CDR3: TGCAGCGTTGAATTACTAACCAGCGGGCCTAAAAACATTCAGTACTTC. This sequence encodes CSVELLTSGPKNIQYF.

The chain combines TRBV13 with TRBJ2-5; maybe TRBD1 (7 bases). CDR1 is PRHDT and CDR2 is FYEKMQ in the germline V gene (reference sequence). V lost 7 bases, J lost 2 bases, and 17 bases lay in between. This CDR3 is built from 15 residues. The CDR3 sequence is CASTWRDSGQETQYF. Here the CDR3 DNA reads TGTGCCAGCACTTGGAGGGACAGCGGACAAGAGACCCAGTACTTC.

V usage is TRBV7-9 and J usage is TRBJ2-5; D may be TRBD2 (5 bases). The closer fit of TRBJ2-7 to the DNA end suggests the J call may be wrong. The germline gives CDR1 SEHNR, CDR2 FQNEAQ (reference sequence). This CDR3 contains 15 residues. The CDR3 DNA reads TGTGCCAGCAGCGCCGGCGGCCGGGAAAACTACGAGCAGTACTTC. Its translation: CASSAGGRENYEQYF.

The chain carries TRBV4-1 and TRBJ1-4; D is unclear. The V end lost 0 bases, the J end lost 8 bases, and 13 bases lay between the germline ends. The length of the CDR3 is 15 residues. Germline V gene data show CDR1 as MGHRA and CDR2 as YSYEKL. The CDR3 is CASSQEVRLWEKLFF. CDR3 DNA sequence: TGCGCCAGCAGCCAAGAGGTCCGGTTATGGGAAAAACTGTTTTTT.

The CDR3 loop is CASSHRDAYYGYTF. CDR3 DNA sequence: TGTGCCAGCAGCCACCGGGACGCCTACTATGGCTACACCTTC. The genes are TRBV7-9 and TRBJ1-2; possible D gene TRBD1, 5 bases. The V gene's germline CDR1 is SEHNR and CDR2 FQNEAQ (reference sequence). The CDR3 covers 14 residues. V shed 5 bases and J shed 3 bases, with 13 bases lying between them.

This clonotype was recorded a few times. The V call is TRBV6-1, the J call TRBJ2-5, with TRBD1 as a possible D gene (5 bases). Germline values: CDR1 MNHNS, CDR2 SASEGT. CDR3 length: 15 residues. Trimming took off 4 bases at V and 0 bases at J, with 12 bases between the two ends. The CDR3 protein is CASSVWGQYQETQYF. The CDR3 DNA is TGTGCCAGCAGTGTTTGGGGCCAGTACCAAGAGACCCAGTACTTC.

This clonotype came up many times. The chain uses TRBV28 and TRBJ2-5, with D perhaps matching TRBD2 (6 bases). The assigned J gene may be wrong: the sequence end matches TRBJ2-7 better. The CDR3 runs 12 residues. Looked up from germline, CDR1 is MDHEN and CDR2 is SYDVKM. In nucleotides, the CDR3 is TGTGCCAGCAGTTTACGGAGGGGCGAGCAGTACTTC. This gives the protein CASSLRRGEQYF.

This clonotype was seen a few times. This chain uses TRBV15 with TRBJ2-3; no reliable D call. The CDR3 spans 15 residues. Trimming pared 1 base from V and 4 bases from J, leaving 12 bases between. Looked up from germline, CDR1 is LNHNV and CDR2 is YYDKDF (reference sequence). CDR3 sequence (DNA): TGTGCCACCAGCAGAGCGGCTAGTCTCGCAGATACGCAGTATTTT. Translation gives CATSRAASLADTQYF.

Here the CDR3 reads CASSFIRQGSYEQYF. Here the CDR3 DNA reads TGTGCCAGCAGTTTCATAAGGCAGGGCTCCTACGAGCAGTACTTC. This chain joins TRBV27 and TRBJ2-7, with D perhaps TRBD1 (5 bases). The CDR3 is 15 amino acids. Trimming took 3 bases from V and 0 from J, leaving 12 bases between them. Looked up from germline, CDR1 is MNHEY and CDR2 is SMNVEV (reference sequence).

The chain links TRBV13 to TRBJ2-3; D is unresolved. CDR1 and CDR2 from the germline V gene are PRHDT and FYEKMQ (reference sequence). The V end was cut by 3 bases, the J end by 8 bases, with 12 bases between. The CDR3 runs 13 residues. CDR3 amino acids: CASSLGLGSTQYF. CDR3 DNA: TGTGCCAGCAGCTTGGGATTAGGAAGTACGCAGTATTTT.

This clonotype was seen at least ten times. CDR3 region: CASRFEQLNEKLFF. The CDR3 bases are TGTGCCAGCAGGTTCGAGCAGCTCAATGAAAAACTGTTTTTT. This sequence joins TRBV12-3 or TRBV12-4 and TRBJ1-4; no definite D call. Trimming removed 6 bases from V and 5 bases from J, with 13 bases in between. CDR3 length equals 14 residues.

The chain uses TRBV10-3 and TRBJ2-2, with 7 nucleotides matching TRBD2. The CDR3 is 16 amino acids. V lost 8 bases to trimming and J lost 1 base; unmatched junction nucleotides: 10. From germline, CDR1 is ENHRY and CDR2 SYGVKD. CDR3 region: CAIGRSGALNTGELFF. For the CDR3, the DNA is TGTGCCATCGGACGAAGCGGGGCCTTGAACACCGGGGAGCTGTTTTTT.

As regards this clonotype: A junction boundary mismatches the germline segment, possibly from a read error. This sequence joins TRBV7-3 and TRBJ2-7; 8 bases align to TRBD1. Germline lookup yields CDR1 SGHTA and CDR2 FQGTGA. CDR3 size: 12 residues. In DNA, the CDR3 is TGTGCCAGCAGCTTGAAAGGACAGGGTCTGTTCTTC. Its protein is CASSLKGQGLFF. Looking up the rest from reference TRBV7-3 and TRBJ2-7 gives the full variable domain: GAGVSQTPSNKVTEKGKYVELRCDPISGHTALYWYRQSLGQGPEFLIYFQGTGAADDSGLPNDRFFAVRPEGSVSTLKIQRTERGDSAVYLCASSLKGQGLFFGPGTRLTVT.

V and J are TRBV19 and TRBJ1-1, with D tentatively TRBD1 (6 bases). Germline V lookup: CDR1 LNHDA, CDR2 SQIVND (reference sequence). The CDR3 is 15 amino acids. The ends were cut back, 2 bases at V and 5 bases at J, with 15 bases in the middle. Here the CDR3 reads CASSISLTGRTEAFF. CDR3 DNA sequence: TGTGCCAGTAGTATATCTTTGACAGGACGGACTGAAGCTTTCTTT.

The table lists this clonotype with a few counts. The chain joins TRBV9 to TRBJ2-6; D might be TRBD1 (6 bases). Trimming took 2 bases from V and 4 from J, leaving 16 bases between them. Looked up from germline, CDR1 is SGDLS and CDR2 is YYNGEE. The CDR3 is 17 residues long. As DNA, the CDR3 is TGTGCCAGCAGCGTGGGGATACAGGGATCCGGGGCCAACGTCCTGACTTTC. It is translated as CASSVGIQGSGANVLTF.

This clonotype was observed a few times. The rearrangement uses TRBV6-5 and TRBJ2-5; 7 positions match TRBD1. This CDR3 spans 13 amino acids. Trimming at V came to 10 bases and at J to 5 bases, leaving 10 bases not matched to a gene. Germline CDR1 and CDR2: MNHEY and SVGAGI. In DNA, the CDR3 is TGTGCCACAGGCAGGGGGTCAGTCGAGACCCAGTACTTC. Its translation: CATGRGSVETQYF.

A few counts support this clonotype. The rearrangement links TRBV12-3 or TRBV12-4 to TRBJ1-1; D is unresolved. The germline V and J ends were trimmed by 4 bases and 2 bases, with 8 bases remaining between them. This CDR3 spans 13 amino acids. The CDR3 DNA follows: TGTGCCAGCAGTTCCCTCCTCAACACTGAAGCTTTCTTT. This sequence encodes CASSSLLNTEAFF.

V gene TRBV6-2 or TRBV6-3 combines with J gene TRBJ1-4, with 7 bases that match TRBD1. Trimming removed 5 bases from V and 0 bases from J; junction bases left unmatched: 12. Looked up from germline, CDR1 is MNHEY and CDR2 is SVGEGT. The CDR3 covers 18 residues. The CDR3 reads CASSPDREGHSTNEKLFF. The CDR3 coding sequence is TGTGCCAGCAGTCCAGACAGGGAAGGACACTCAACTAATGAAAAACTGTTTTTT.